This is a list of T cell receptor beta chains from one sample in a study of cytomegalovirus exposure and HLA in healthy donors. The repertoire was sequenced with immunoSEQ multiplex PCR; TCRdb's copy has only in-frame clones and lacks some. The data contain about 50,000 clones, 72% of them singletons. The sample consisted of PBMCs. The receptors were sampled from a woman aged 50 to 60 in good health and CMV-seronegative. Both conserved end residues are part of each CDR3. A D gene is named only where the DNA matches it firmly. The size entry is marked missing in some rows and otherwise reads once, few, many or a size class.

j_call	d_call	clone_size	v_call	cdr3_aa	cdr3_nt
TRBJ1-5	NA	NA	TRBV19	CASSIALEYQPQHF	TGTGCCAGTAGTATAGCGCTCGAGTATCAGCCCCAGCATTTT
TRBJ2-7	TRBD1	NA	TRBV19	CASSLYGTGGYEQYF	TGTGCCAGTAGTCTGTACGGGACAGGTGGCTACGAGCAGTACTTC
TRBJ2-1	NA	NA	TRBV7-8	CASSLRHREDEQFF	TGTGCCAGCAGCTTAAGACACAGGGAAGATGAGCAGTTCTTC
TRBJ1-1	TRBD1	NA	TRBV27	CASSLSGGSTEAFF	TGTGCCAGCAGTTTGTCAGGGGGGAGCACTGAAGCTTTCTTT
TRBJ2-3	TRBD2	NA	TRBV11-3	CASIEPALAGVDTQYF	TGTGCCAGCATCGAACCCGCACTAGCGGGAGTAGATACGCAGTATTTT
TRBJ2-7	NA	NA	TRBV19	CASSKTREPAYEQYF	TGTGCCAGTAGTAAAACCCGGGAGCCGGCGTACGAGCAGTACTTC
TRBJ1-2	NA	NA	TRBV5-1	CASSLADQVAGGYTF	TGCGCCAGCAGTTTGGCCGACCAGGTGGCGGGGGGCTACACCTTC
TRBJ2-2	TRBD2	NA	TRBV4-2	CASSQGLAGGSTGELFF	TGTGCCAGCAGCCAGGGACTAGCGGGGGGGAGCACCGGGGAGCTGTTTTTT
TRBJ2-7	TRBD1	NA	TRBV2	CASSLDRGRHYEQYF	TGTGCCAGCAGTCTCGACAGGGGGCGACACTACGAGCAGTACTTC
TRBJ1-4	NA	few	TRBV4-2	CASSQDKGEKLFF	TGTGCCAGCAGCCAAGATAAGGGGGAAAAACTGTTTTTT
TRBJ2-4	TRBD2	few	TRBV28	CASSPGGETRAPKNIQYF	TGTGCCAGCAGCCCGGGGGGAGAAACCAGGGCTCCCAAAAACATTCAGTACTTC
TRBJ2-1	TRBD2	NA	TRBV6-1	CASSEGWGAGGSYNEQFF	TGTGCCAGCAGTGAAGGGTGGGGAGCGGGAGGAAGCTACAATGAGCAGTTCTTC
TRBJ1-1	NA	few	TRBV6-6	CASSHFTEAFF	TGTGCCAGCAGTCATTTCACTGAAGCTTTCTTT
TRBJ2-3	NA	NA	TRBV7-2	CASSLASGTDTQYF	TGTGCCAGCAGCTTAGCCAGCGGCACAGATACGCAGTATTTT
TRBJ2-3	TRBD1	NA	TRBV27	CASSHRGPDTQYF	TGTGCCAGCAGTCACAGGGGCCCAGATACGCAGTATTTT
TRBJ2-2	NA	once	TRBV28	CASKDLAVGELFF	TGTGCCAGCAAAGATTTGGCGGTCGGGGAGCTGTTTTTT
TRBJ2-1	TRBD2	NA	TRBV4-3	CASSRGAAGGQSEQFF	TGCGCCAGCAGCCGAGGGGCAGCGGGGGGGCAGAGTGAGCAGTTCTTC
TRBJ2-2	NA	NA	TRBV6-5	CASGIADTGELFF	TGTGCCAGCGGGATAGCGGATACCGGGGAGCTGTTTTTT
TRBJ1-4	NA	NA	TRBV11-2	CASSPNLGSISFF	TGTGCCAGCAGCCCCAACCTAGGTTCGATTTCATTTTTT
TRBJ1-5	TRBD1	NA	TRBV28	CASKGTGTFNQPQHF	TGTGCCAGCAAAGGGACAGGGACCTTCAATCAGCCCCAGCATTTT
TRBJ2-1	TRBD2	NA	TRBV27	CASSQTLAGEQFF	TGTGCCAGCAGTCAGACTCTAGCGGGGGAGCAGTTCTTC
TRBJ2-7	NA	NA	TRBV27	CASSPGRKGYEQYF	TGTGCCAGCAGCCCCGGACGGAAGGGGTACGAGCAGTACTTC
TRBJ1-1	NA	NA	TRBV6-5	CASRVTGFTEAFF	TGTGCCAGCAGAGTAACAGGGTTTACTGAAGCTTTCTTT
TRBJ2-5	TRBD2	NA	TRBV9	CASSVGVGLGGETQYF	TGTGCCAGCAGCGTAGGTGTAGGGCTGGGGGGGGAGACCCAGTACTTC
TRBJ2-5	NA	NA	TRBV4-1	CASSQEVRGSETQYF	TGCGCCAGCAGCCAAGAGGTTAGGGGATCCGAGACCCAGTACTTC
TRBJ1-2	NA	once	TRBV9	CASSTRGRAAGVYGYTF	TGTGCCAGCAGCACGAGAGGACGGGCGGCAGGGGTCTATGGCTACACCTTC
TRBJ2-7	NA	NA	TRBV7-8	CASSTSYEQYF	TGTGCCAGCAGCACTTCCTACGAGCAGTACTTC
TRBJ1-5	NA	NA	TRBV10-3	CAISEPKGGLVQPQHF	TGTGCCATCAGTGAGCCGAAGGGGGGGCTTGTTCAGCCCCAGCATTTT
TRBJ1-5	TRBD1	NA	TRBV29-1	CSVGTGDSNQPQHF	TGCAGCGTAGGGACAGGGGACAGCAATCAGCCCCAGCATTTT
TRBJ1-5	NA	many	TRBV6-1	CASSERGGVGNQPQHF	TGTGCCAGCAGTGAGCGCGGGGGAGTTGGCAATCAGCCCCAGCATTTT
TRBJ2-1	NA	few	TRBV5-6	CASSLAWGPVNPGEQFF	TGTGCCAGCAGCTTGGCTTGGGGGCCTGTGAACCCGGGTGAGCAGTTCTTC
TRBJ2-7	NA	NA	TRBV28	CASSPLLDEQYF	TGTGCCAGCAGTCCTCTTCTTGACGAGCAGTACTTC
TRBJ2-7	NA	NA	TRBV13	CASSPVGVIEQYF	TGTGCCAGCAGCCCAGTGGGCGTTATCGAGCAGTACTTC
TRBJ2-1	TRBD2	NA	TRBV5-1	CASRTSGGPEQFF	TGCGCCAGCCGGACTAGCGGGGGCCCTGAGCAGTTCTTC
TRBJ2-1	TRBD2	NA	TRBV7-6	CASGAGTSVNEQFF	TGTGCCAGCGGTGCCGGGACTAGCGTGAATGAGCAGTTCTTC
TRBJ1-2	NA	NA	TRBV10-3	CATPGGANYGYTF	TGTGCCACCCCTGGGGGGGCTAACTATGGCTACACCTTC
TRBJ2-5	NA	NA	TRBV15	CATSRDPFGERGETQYF	TGTGCCACCAGCAGAGATCCTTTTGGGGAGCGCGGGGAGACCCAGTACTTC
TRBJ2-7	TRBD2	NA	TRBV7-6	CASSLAPMGTSGTYEQYF	TGTGCCAGCAGCTTAGCCCCTATGGGGACTAGCGGGACCTACGAGCAGTACTTC
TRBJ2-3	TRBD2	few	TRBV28	CASSQGLAGGRTDTQYF	TGTGCCAGCAGTCAGGGACTAGCGGGTGGTCGGACAGATACGCAGTATTTT
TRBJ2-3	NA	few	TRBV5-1	CASSLGQDTDTQYF	TGCGCCAGCAGCTTGGGACAGGACACAGATACGCAGTATTTT
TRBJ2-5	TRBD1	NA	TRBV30	CAWGQGGLQETQYF	TGTGCCTGGGGACAGGGGGGTTTACAAGAGACCCAGTACTTC
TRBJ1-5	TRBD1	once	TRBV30	CAWNRGPSNQPQHF	TGTGCCTGGAATAGGGGGCCTAGCAATCAGCCCCAGCATTTT
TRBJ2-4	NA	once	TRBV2	CASTPQGAKNIQYF	TGTGCCAGCACTCCTCAGGGGGCCAAAAACATTCAGTACTTC
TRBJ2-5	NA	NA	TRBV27	CASKPGVLATGAPETQYF	TGTGCCAGCAAGCCGGGAGTTTTAGCGACTGGTGCCCCAGAGACCCAGTACTTC
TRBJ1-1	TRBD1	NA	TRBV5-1	CASSPGQATGEAFF	TGCGCCAGCAGCCCAGGACAGGCGACGGGGGAAGCTTTCTTT
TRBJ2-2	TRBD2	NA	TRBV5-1	CASRRSGDTGELFF	TGCGCCAGCAGGCGTAGCGGGGACACCGGGGAGCTGTTTTTT
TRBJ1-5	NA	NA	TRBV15	CATSYSNQPQHF	TGTGCCACCTCCTATAGCAATCAGCCCCAGCATTTT
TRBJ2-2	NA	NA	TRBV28	CASNPETANTGELFF	TGTGCCAGCAACCCTGAGACAGCGAACACCGGGGAGCTGTTTTTT
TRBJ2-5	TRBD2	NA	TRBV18	CASSPSLAGGPPSETQYF	TGTGCCAGCTCACCATCACTAGCGGGGGGACCCCCCTCGGAGACCCAGTACTTC
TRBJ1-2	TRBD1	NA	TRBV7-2	CASSQGTGQGDHGYTF	TGTGCCAGCAGCCAAGGGACGGGACAGGGAGATCATGGCTACACCTTC
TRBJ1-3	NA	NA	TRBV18	CASSPRDSGNTIYF	TGTGCCAGCTCACCCAGGGATTCTGGAAACACCATATATTTT
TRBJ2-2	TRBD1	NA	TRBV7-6	CASSLAGGQGNTGELFF	TGTGCCAGCAGCTTAGCGGGGGGACAGGGTAACACCGGGGAGCTGTTTTTT
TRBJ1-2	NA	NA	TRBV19	CASGPGNYGYTF	TGTGCCAGTGGACCAGGGAACTATGGCTACACCTTC
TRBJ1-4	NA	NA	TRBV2	CASSEARGYGNEKLFF	TGTGCCAGCAGTGAAGCGCGGGGGTATGGTAATGAAAAACTGTTTTTT
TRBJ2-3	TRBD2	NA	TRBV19	CASTSGLADTDTQYF	TGTGCCAGCACGTCGGGACTAGCGGACACAGATACGCAGTATTTT
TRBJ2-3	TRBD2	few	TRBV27	CASSFTTSGGADTQYF	TGTGCCAGCAGTTTCACGACTAGCGGGGGGGCAGATACGCAGTATTTT
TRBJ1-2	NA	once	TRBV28	CASSLEEIGYGYTF	TGTGCCAGCAGTTTAGAGGAAATCGGCTATGGCTACACCTTC